This entry lists 23 T cell receptor beta chains sequenced from one sample in a study of cytomegalovirus exposure and HLA in healthy donors. The PCR contained 60 Vbeta and 13 Jbeta primers. Clones were sequenced by immunoSEQ multiplex PCR, and TCRdb holds only the in-frame ones, with some missing. In the table there are roughly 170,000 clones, around 86% of which are singletons. Material: PBMCs. The receptors shown here come from a man aged 45-60 years in good health and CMV-seronegative.

This chain links TRBV20-1 with TRBJ2-7; D remains unclear. From germline, CDR1 is DFQATT and CDR2 SNEGSKA (reference sequence). V was trimmed by 8 bases and J by 3 bases, leaving 11 bases between them. This CDR3 contains 11 residues. CDR3 DNA sequence: TGCAGTCCTTCGACGGGCTACGAGCAGTACTTC. This translates into CSPSTGYEQYF.

V gene TRBV5-8 combines with J gene TRBJ2-3; TRBD2 matches 7 bases. This CDR3 spans 13 amino acids. V lost 7 bases to trimming and J lost 2 bases; unmatched junction nucleotides: 4. Germline V gene data show CDR1 as SGHTS and CDR2 as YDEGEE. As DNA, the CDR3 is TGTGCCAGCCGCGGGACTAACACAGATACGCAGTATTTT. Encoded protein: CASRGTNTDTQYF.

The chain joins TRBV4-2 to TRBJ1-2; D remains unclear. There are 14 residues in the CDR3. Looked up from germline, CDR1 is LGHNA and CDR2 is YNFKEQ. With 7 bases removed from V and 0 bases from J, the gap between germline ends came to 12 bases. CDR3 sequence: CASTQADANYGYTF. In DNA, the CDR3 is TGTGCCAGCACCCAGGCAGATGCTAACTATGGCTACACCTTC.

The chain recombines TRBV7-9 with TRBJ2-3; 11 positions agree with TRBD2. The J segment lost 3 bases and the V segment lost 2 bases, leaving 7 bases of the junction unmatched. The CDR3 sequence is 17 residues long. Germline CDR1 is SEHNR and CDR2 is FQNEAQ (reference sequence). The CDR3 coding sequence is TGTGCCAGCAGCTTAAGGCTAGCGGGGGGTAGGACAGATACGCAGTATTTT. Its translation is CASSLRLAGGRTDTQYF.

The V call is TRBV12-5, the J call TRBJ2-3; no clear D gene. CDR3 size: 13 residues. Trimming pared 4 bases from V and 0 bases from J, leaving 5 bases between. Germline assignment: CDR1 LGHNT and CDR2 FRNRAP. CDR3 amino acids: CASGSGSTDTQYF. CDR3 bases: TGTGCTAGTGGTTCAGGCAGCACAGATACGCAGTATTTT. Full variable domain (missing parts from reference TRBV12-5 and TRBJ2-3): DARVTQTPRHKVTEMGQEVTMRCQPILGHNTVFWYRQTMMQGLELLAYFRNRAPLDDSGMPKDRFSAEMPDATLATLKIQPSEPRDSAVYFCASGSGSTDTQYFGPGTRLTVL.

This chain connects TRBV11-2 to TRBJ1-2; D might be TRBD1 (5 bases). The CDR3 length is 18 residues. Trimming removed 3 bases from V and 5 bases from J, with 25 bases in between. The germline gives CDR1 SGHAT, CDR2 FQNNGV. The DNA for the CDR3 is TGTGCCAGCAGCTTGACTTCACATAGGGACTCCCGCATTTATGGCTACACCTTC. This codes for CASSLTSHRDSRIYGYTF.

V and J are TRBV5-8 and TRBJ2-2; D possibly corresponds to TRBD1 (6 bases). The CDR3 extends over 16 amino acids. Germline V CDR1 and CDR2: SGHTS, YDEGEE. Trimming pared 5 bases from V and 6 bases from J, leaving 20 bases between. The CDR3 is CASSWTVTSVAGELFF. DNA of the CDR3: TGTGCCAGCAGTTGGACAGTTACATCCGTAGCCGGGGAGCTGTTTTTT.

The chain couples TRBV28 to TRBJ1-6; no clear D. This CDR3 has 15 amino acids. Per the germline V gene, CDR1 is MDHEN and CDR2 is SYDVKM. V lost 6 bases, J lost 10 bases, and 19 bases lay in between. CDR3: CASRGAAYLGSPLHF. DNA of the CDR3: TGTGCCAGCAGGGGAGCAGCGTACTTAGGGTCACCCCTCCACTTT. Supplemented by reference TRBV28 and TRBJ1-6, the full variable domain reads DVKVTQSSRYLVKRTGEKVFLECVQDMDHENMFWYRQDPGLGLRLIYFSYDVKMKEKGDIPEGYSVSREKKERFSLILESASTNQTSMYLCASRGAAYLGSPLHFGNGTRLTVT.

This chain joins TRBV11-2 and TRBJ2-5, with 9 bases aligning to TRBD2. The V gene end was trimmed by 3 bases and the J gene end by 2 bases; junction bases not matched to a gene: 7. Germline lookup yields CDR1 SGHAT and CDR2 FQNNGV. CDR3 size: 16 residues. The CDR3 protein is CASSFPSGEFQETQYF. DNA of the CDR3: TGTGCCAGCAGCTTTCCTAGCGGGGAATTTCAAGAGACCCAGTACTTC.

The chain uses TRBV6-5 and TRBJ2-5; weak D call: TRBD2 (6 bases). The CDR3 runs to 15 residues. Germline CDR1 MNHEY, CDR2 SVGAGI. Trimming left V 0 bases short and J 5 bases short, with 13 bases between. The CDR3 DNA reads as TGTGCCAGCAGTTACTCGTCTGGGGCGGGGGAGACCCAGTACTTC. Encoded protein: CASSYSSGAGETQYF.

This clone was found a few times. V gene TRBV27 combines with J gene TRBJ1-2; 9 nucleotides match TRBD1. This CDR3 region has 15 residues. After removal of 5 bases from V and 10 bases from J, the junction contained 14 bases not matched to a gene. Germline V gives CDR1 MNHEY, CDR2 SMNVEV (reference sequence). The CDR3 reads CASSPYPGTGMDYTF. Here the CDR3 DNA reads TGTGCCAGCAGTCCCTACCCCGGGACAGGGATGGACTACACCTTC.

The chain joins TRBV4-3 to TRBJ2-5; 13 bases align to TRBD2. Germline lookup yields CDR1 LGHNA and CDR2 YSLEER. This CDR3 spans 16 amino acids. The V and J ends lost 4 bases and 1 base, in that order; junction bases with no gene match: 3. The CDR3 nucleotides read TGCGCCAGCAGCCTGACTAGCGGGGGGCCCCAAGAGACCCAGTACTTC. Its translation: CASSLTSGGPQETQYF.

The chain employs TRBV18 and TRBJ1-1; 10 nucleotides match TRBD1. Per the germline V gene, CDR1 is KGHSH and CDR2 is LQKENI. The CDR3 covers 18 residues. The junction had 9 bases not matched to a gene; V was cut back by 1 base and J by 1 base. The DNA for the CDR3 is TGTGCCAGCTCACCACTTATGCGACAGGGGGCCTCGAACACTGAAGCTTTCTTT. Amino acids: CASSPLMRQGASNTEAFF.

This CDR3 reads CALDRSSYEQYF. CDR3 in DNA: TGTGCCTTGGACAGGAGCTCCTACGAGCAGTACTTC. The chain is built from TRBV30 and TRBJ2-7; 7 bases map to TRBD1. The CDR3 runs 12 residues. The ends lost 7 bases at V and 0 bases at J; junction bases unmatched: 3. CDR1 and CDR2 (germline): GTSNPN, SVGIG (reference sequence).

The CDR3: CASSPGWGLGTDTQYF. In DNA form, the CDR3 reads TGTGCCAGCAGCCCGGGGTGGGGTTTGGGCACAGATACGCAGTATTTT. This sequence joins TRBV28 and TRBJ2-3; D is possibly TRBD2 (5 bases). The V and J ends lost 6 bases and 1 base respectively, with 17 bases between them. CDR3 length: 16 residues. Germline CDR1 reads MDHEN; CDR2 reads SYDVKM.

The rearrangement uses TRBV10-3 and TRBJ1-2; TRBD1 matches 9 bases. This CDR3 is 15 amino acids long. V trimming: 10 bases; J trimming: 2 bases; junction bases outside the gene matches: 11. Germline V CDR1 and CDR2: ENHRY, SYGVKD. CDR3 nucleotides: TGTGCCACCTCTCCCGCCGGACAGGGGAACTATGGCTACACCTTC. Translating gives CATSPAGQGNYGYTF.

The V call is TRBV6-1, the J call TRBJ2-7; 10 bases align to TRBD1. The ends lost 8 bases at V and 3 bases at J; junction bases unmatched: 10. Germline V gene data show CDR1 as MNHNS and CDR2 as SASEGT. The CDR3 is 15 residues long. Here the CDR3 DNA reads TGTGCCAGCTTCGACAGGGGGCGATTCAACTACGAGCAGTACTTC. Amino acids: CASFDRGRFNYEQYF.

The chain links TRBV5-1 to TRBJ2-1; 12 bases match TRBD2. The CDR3 covers 15 residues. V shed 0 bases and J 6 bases; nucleotides not matched to a gene: 1. CDR1 and CDR2 (germline): SGHRS, YFSETQ. CDR3 protein: CASSLALAGGNEQFF. Here the CDR3 DNA reads TGCGCCAGCAGCTTGGCACTAGCGGGAGGCAATGAGCAGTTCTTC.

V and J are TRBV5-6 and TRBJ2-7; 8 bases map to TRBD2. Germline V gene lookup returns CDR1 SGHDT and CDR2 YYEEEE. With V trimmed by 2 bases and J by 3 bases, 7 bases remained unmatched. The CDR3 extends over 15 amino acids. In nucleotides, the CDR3 is TGTGCCAGCAGCTTAACCGGGACTAGGCTCTACGAGCAGTACTTC. Translating it yields CASSLTGTRLYEQYF.

Points on this clone: One end of the junction is discordant with germline, which a read error may explain. V and J are TRBV7-9 and TRBJ1-5; possibly TRBD1 for D (6 bases). This CDR3 has 15 residues. Germline assignment: CDR1 SEHNR and CDR2 FQNEAQ (reference sequence). The CDR3 DNA follows: TGTGTCAGCAGCTTAGGCAGGGGAAGCAATCAGCCCCAGCATTTT. Translated, it gives CVSSLGRGSNQPQHF.

The rearrangement uses TRBV6-5 and TRBJ2-7; TRBD1 aligns across 8 bases. V gave up 0 bases and J gave up 5 bases; unmatched junction bases: 6. This CDR3 spans 15 amino acids. Germline V gene data show CDR1 as MNHEY and CDR2 as SVGAGI. CDR3 nucleotides: TGTGCCAGCAGTTACTCGACCAGGGGGCCCCACGAGCAGTACTTC. This sequence encodes CASSYSTRGPHEQYF.

The rearrangement links TRBV21-1 to TRBJ2-7; TRBD2 reflects the table's D call only, with no check against the DNA. TRBV21-1 represents a pseudogene. The CDR3 spans 14 residues. The DNA of the CDR3 is TGTGCCAGCCGGGAAACACGTAAATCCTACGAGCAGTACTTC. Translation gives CASRETRKSYEQYF.

This clone occurred once. This chain joins TRBV4-3 and TRBJ1-4; 9 positions agree with TRBD1. Germline CDR1 and CDR2: LGHNA and YSLEER. CDR3 length: 15 residues. V lost 1 base and J lost 8; bases outside the gene matches: 5. The CDR3 sequence is CASSQGGTGYEKLFF. CDR3 coding DNA: TGCGCCAGCAGCCAAGGTGGGACAGGGTACGAAAAACTGTTTTTT.